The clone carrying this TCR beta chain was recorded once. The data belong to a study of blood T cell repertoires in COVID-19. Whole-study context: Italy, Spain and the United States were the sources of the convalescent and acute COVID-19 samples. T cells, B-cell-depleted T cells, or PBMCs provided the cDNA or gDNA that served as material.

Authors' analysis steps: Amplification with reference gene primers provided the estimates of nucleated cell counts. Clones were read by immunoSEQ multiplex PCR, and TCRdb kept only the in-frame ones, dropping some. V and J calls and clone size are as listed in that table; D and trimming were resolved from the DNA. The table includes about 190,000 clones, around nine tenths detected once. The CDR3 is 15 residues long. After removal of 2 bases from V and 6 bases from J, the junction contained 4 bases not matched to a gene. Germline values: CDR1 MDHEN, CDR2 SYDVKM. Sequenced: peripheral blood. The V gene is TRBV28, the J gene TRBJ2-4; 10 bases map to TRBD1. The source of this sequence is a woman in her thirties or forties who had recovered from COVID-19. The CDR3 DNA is TGTGCCAGCAGTTTACCCGGGACAGGGGCAAACATTCAGTACTTC. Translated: CASSLPGTGANIQYF.